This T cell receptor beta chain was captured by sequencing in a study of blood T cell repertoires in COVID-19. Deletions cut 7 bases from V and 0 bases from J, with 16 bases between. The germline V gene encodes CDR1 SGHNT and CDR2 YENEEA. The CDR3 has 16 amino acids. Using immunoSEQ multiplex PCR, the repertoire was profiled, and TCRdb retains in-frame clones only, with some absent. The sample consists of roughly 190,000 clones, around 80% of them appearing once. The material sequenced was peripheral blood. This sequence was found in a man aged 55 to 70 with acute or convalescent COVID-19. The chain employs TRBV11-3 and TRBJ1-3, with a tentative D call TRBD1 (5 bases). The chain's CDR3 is CASNSGTSSSGNTIYF. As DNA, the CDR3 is TGTGCCAGCAACTCCGGGACTTCTTCCTCTGGAAACACCATATATTTT.